Described below is a single T cell receptor beta chain sequence and its context. V was shortened by 3 bases and J by 3 bases, with 9 bases between the two germline ends. The CDR3 covers 14 residues. Germline V gene lookup returns CDR1 KGHSH and CDR2 LQKENI. This sample is drawn from a study of blood T cell repertoires in COVID-19. Libraries were prepared by immunoSEQ multiplex PCR; TCRdb keeps only in-frame clonotypes and omits some of them. The sample consists of some 200,000 clones, approximately 90% of them appearing once. The specimen sequenced was peripheral blood. This sequence originates from a man aged 45-65 years with COVID-19, enrolled during active disease. The chain uses TRBV18 and TRBJ1-5; D ambiguous. CDR3 nucleotide sequence: TGTGCCAGCTCACCGGAGGGTCTCAATCAGCCCCAGCATTTT. Protein sequence: CASSPEGLNQPQHF.